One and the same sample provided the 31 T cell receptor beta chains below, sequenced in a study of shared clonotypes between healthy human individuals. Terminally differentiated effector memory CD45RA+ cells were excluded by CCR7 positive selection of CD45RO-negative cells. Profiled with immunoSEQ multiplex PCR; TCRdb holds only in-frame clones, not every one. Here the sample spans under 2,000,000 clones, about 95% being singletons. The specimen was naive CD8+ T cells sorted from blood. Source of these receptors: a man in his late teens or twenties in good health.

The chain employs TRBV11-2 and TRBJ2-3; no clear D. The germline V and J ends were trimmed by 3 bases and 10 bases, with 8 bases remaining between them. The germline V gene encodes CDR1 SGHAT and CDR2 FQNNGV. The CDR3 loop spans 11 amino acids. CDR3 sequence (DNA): TGTGCCAGCAGCTTCCAGGTCGCGCAGTATTTT. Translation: CASSFQVAQYF. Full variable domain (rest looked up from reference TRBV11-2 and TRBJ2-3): EAGVAQSPRYKIIEKRQSVAFWCNPISGHATLYWYQQILGQGPKLLIQFQNNGVVDDSQLPKDRFSAERLKGVDSTLKIQPAKLEDSAVYLCASSFQVAQYFGPGTRLTVL.

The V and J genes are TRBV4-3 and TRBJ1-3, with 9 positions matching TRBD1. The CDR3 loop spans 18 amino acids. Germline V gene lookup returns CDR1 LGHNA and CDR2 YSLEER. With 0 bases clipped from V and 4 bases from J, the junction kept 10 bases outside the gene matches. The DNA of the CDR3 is TGCGCCAGCAGCCAAGACCGTGAGACAGGGGGTGGAGGAAACACCATATATTTT. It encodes CASSQDRETGGGGNTIYF.

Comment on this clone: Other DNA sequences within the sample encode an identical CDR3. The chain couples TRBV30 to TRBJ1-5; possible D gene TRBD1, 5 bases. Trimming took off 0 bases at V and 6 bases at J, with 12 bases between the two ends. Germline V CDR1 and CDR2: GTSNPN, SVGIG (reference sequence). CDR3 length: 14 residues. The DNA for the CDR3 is TGTGCCTGGAGTGTAGGGCAGGGCGGTCAGCCCCAGCATTTT. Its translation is CAWSVGQGGQPQHF.

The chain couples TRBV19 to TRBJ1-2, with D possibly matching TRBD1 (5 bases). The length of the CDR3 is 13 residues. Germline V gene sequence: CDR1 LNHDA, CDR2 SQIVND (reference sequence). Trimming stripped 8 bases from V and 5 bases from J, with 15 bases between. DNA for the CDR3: TGTGCCAGTGGATTGGCAGGGCTGTATGGCTACACCTTC. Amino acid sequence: CASGLAGLYGYTF.

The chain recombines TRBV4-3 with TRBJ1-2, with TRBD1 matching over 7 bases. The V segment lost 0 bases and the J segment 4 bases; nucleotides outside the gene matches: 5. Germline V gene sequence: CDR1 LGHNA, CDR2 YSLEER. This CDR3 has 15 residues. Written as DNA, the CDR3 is TGCGCCAGCAGCCAAGATGACGGGACAGCCTATGGCTACACCTTC. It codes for CASSQDDGTAYGYTF.

The CDR3 spells CASSYPGDYGYTF. CDR3 nucleotide sequence: TGTGCCAGCAGTTATCCGGGTGACTATGGCTACACCTTC. The genes are TRBV6-6 and TRBJ1-2; D not resolved. Trimming cost V 3 bases and J 3 bases, with 8 bases left between them. CDR3 length: 13 amino acids. From germline, CDR1 is MNHNY and CDR2 SVGAGI (reference sequence).

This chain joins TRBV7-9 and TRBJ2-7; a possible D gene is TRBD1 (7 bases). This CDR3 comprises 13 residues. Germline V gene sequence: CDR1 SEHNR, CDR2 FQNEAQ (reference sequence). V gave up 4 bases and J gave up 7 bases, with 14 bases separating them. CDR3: CASSSGQAGEQYF. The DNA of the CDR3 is TGTGCCAGCAGCTCCGGACAGGCGGGAGAGCAGTACTTC.

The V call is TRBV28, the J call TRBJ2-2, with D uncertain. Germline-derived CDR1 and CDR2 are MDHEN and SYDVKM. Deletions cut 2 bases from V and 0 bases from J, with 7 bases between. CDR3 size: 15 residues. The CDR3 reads CASSLDSANTGELFF. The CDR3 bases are TGTGCCAGCAGTTTAGACTCGGCGAACACCGGGGAGCTGTTTTTT.

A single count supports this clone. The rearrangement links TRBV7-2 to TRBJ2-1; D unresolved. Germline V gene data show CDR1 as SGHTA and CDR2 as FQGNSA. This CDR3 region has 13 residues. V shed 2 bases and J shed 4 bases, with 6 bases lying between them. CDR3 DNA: TGTGCCAGCAGCTTATTCGCTTACAATGAGCAGTTCTTC. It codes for CASSLFAYNEQFF.

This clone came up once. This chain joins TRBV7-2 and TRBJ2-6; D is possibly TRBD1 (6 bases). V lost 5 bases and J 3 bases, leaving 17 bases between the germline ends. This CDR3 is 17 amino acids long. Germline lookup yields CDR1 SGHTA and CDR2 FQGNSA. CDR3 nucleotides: TGTGCCAGCAGCCACAGTTTTGCCAGGGGTGGGGCCAACGTCCTGACTTTC. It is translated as CASSHSFARGGANVLTF.

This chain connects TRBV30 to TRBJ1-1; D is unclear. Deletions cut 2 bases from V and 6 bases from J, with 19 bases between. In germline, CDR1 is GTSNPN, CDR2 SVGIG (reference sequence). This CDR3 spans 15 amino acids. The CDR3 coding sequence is TGTGCCTGGAGTCCCCCAGATGGGGTGAGGGCTGAAGCTTTCTTT. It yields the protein CAWSPPDGVRAEAFF.

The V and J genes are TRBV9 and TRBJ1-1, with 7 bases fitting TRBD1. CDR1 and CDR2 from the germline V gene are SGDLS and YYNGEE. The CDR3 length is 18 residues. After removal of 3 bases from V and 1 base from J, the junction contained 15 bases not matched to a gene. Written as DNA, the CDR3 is TGTGCCAGCAGCGCGGATTCAGGACAGGTCCTCTCGAACACTGAAGCTTTCTTT. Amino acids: CASSADSGQVLSNTEAFF.

This CDR3 is CASSVEPGALYNEQFF. The CDR3 region has the DNA TGTGCCAGCAGCGTAGAACCGGGGGCTCTCTACAATGAGCAGTTCTTC. The chain recombines TRBV9 with TRBJ2-1; D tentatively fits TRBD1 or TRBD2 (6 bases each). The CDR3 is 16 amino acids. Trimming took 0 bases from V and 3 from J, leaving 13 bases between them. The germline CDR1 and CDR2 sequences are SGDLS and YYNGEE.

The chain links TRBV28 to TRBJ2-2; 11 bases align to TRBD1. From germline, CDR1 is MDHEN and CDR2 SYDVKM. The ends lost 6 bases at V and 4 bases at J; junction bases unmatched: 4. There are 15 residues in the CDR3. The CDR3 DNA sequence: TGTGCCAGCAGCGGACAGGGGGCGAGCACCGGGGAGCTGTTTTTT. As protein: CASSGQGASTGELFF.

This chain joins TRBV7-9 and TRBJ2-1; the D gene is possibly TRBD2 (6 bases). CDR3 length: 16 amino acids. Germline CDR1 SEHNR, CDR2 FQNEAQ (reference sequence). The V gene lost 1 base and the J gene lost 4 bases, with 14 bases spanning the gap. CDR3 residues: CASSLVVGGLYNEQFF. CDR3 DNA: TGTGCCAGCAGCTTAGTTGTGGGAGGCCTTTACAATGAGCAGTTCTTC.

The CDR3 sequence is CAWSGIAGGLYDEQFF. The CDR3 bases are TGTGCCTGGAGCGGGATAGCGGGGGGGCTGTACGATGAGCAGTTCTTC. The V and J genes are TRBV30 and TRBJ2-1; 11 bases are a match to TRBD2. This CDR3 has 16 amino acids. Germline CDR1 reads GTSNPN; CDR2 reads SVGIG (reference sequence). The ends lost 3 bases at V and 8 bases at J; junction bases unmatched: 12.

CDR3 DNA: TGCGCCAGCAGCCTTAGGACAGGGGGGTACTCACGAGAGACCCAGTACTTC. It yields the protein CASSLRTGGYSRETQYF. The V call is TRBV4-1, the J call TRBJ2-5, with 10 positions matching TRBD1. V lost 4 bases and J lost 4; bases outside the gene matches: 12. Germline CDR1 reads MGHRA; CDR2 reads YSYEKL. This CDR3 has 17 amino acids.

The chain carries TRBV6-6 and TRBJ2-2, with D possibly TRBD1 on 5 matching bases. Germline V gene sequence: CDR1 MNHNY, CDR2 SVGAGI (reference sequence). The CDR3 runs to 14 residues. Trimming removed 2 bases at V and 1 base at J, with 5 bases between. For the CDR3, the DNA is TGTGCCAGCAGTTACACAGGGAACACCGGGGAGCTGTTTTTT. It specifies CASSYTGNTGELFF.

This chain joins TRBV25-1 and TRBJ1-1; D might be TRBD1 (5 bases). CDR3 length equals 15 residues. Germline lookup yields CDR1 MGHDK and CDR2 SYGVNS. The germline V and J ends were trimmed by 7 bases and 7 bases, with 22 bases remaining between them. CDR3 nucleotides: TGTGCCAGCACGGACGGGGGGGGATGGAAGGGTGAAGCTTTCTTT. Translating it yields CASTDGGGWKGEAFF.

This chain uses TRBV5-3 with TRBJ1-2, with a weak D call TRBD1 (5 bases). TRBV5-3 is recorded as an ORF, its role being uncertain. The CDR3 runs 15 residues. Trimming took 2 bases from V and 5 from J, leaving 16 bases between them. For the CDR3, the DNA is TGTGCCAGAAGCTTTCCACCGTCTGGGGGATATGGCTACACCTTC. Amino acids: CARSFPPSGGYGYTF.

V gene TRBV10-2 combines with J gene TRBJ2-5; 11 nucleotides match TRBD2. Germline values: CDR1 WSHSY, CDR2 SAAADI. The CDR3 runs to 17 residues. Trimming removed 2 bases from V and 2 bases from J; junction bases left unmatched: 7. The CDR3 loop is CASSELLAGGWQETQYF. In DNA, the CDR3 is TGCGCCAGCAGTGAGCTTCTAGCGGGAGGCTGGCAAGAGACCCAGTACTTC.

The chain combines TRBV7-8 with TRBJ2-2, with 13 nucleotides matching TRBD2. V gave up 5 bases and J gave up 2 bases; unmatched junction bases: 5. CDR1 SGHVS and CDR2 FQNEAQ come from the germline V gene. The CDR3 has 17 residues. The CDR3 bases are TGTGCCAGCAGCGAAGGACTAGCGGGAGTTAACACCGGGGAGCTGTTTTTT. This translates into CASSEGLAGVNTGELFF.

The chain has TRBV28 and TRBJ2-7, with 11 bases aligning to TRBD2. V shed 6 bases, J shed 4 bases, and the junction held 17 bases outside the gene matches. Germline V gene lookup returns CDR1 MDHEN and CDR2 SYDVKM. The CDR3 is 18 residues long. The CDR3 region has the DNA TGTGCCAGCAGCCCTACCCCAATAGCGGGGGGGCTTTTTTACGAGCAGTACTTC. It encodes CASSPTPIAGGLFYEQYF.

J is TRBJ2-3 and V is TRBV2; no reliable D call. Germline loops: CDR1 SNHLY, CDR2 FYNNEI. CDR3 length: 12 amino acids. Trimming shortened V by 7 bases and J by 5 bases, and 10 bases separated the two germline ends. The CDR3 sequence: CASNPGLDTQYF. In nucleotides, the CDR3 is TGTGCCAGCAACCCCGGTTTAGATACGCAGTATTTT.

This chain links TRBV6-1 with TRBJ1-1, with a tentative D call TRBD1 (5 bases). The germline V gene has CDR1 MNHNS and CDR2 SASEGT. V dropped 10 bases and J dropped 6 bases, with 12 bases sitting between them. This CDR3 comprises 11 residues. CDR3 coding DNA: TGTGCCACCAACCGGGGGGCTGAAGCTTTCTTT. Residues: CATNRGAEAFF.

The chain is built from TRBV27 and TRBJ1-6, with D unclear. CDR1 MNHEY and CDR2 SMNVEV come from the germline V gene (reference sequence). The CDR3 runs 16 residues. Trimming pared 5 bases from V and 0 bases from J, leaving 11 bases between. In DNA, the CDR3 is TGTGCCAGCAGTCCAGATATGAGCTCCTATAATTCACCCCTCCACTTT. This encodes CASSPDMSSYNSPLHF.

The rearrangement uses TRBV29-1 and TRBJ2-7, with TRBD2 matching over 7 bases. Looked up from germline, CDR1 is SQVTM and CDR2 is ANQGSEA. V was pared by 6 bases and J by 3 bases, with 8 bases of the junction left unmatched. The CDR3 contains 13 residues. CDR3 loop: CSVVGLEIYEQYF. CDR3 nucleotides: TGCAGCGTCGTCGGACTAGAGATCTACGAGCAGTACTTC.

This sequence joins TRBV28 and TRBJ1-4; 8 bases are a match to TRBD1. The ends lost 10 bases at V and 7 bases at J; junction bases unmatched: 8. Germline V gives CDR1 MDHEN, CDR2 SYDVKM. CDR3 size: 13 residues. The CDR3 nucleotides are TGTGCCACGAAGCGGACAGGGAGTGAAAAACTGTTTTTT. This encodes CATKRTGSEKLFF.

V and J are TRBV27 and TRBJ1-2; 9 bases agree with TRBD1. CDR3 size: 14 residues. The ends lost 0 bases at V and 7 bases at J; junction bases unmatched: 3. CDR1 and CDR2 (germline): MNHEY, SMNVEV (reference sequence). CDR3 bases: TGTGCCAGCAGTTTATCGGGGACAGGGAGTGGCTACACCTTC. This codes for CASSLSGTGSGYTF.

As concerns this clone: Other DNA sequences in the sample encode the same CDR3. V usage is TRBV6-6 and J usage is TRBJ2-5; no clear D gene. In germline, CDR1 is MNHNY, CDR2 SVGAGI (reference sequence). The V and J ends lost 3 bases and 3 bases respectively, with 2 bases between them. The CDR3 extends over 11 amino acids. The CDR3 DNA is TGTGCCAGCAGTTATGAAGAGACCCAGTACTTC. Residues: CASSYEETQYF.

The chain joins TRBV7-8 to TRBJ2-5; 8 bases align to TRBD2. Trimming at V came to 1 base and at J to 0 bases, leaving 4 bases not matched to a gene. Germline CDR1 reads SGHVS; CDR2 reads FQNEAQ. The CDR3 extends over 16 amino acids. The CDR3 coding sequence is TGTGCCAGCAGCTTAGAAGAGCGGGAGTACCAAGAGACCCAGTACTTC. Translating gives CASSLEEREYQETQYF. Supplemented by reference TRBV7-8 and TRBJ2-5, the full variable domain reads GAGVSQSPRYKVAKRGQDVALRCDPISGHVSLFWYQQALGQGPEFLTYFQNEAQLDKSGLPSDRFFAERPEGSVSTLKIQRTQQEDSAVYLCASSLEEREYQETQYFGPGTRLLVL.